The 26 T cell receptor beta chains presented below share a single source sample, sequenced in a study of blood T cell repertoires in COVID-19. This table comes from immunoSEQ multiplex PCR, and its TCRdb copy is limited to in-frame clones, with some not included. The profile covers around 130,000 clones, with roughly four fifths appearing a single time and more than 9% taken by the ten largest. Sequencing input: peripheral blood. The receptor set was obtained from a woman aged 60-75 years with acute or convalescent COVID-19.

The chain combines TRBV5-4 with TRBJ2-1; TRBD2 matches 9 bases. Germline CDR1 is SGHNT and CDR2 is YYREEE (reference sequence). Unmatched junction bases numbered 7, after V lost 0 bases and J lost 6 bases. The CDR3 totals 16 residues. The CDR3 region is CASSLGASGVLNEQFF. CDR3 DNA sequence: TGTGCCAGCAGCTTGGGGGCTAGCGGGGTCCTCAATGAGCAGTTCTTC.

The chain links TRBV19 to TRBJ2-3; possibly TRBD2 for D (5 bases). V lost 3 bases, J lost 6 bases, and 13 bases lay in between. CDR1 and CDR2 from the germline V gene are LNHDA and SQIVND (reference sequence). This CDR3 has 14 amino acids. The CDR3 sequence is CASSMVPPGDTQYF. The CDR3, as DNA: TGTGCCAGTAGTATGGTCCCCCCGGGGGATACGCAGTATTTT. The whole variable domain, filled in from reference TRBV19 and TRBJ2-3, reads DGGITQSPKYLFRKEGQNVTLSCEQNLNHDAMYWYRQDPGQGLRLIYYSQIVNDFQKGDIAEGYSVSREKKESFPLTVTSAQKNPTAFYLCASSMVPPGDTQYFGPGTRLTVL.

The chain uses TRBV11-2 and TRBJ2-7, with D possibly matching TRBD2 (7 bases). Trimming took off 2 bases at V and 4 bases at J, with 15 bases between the two ends. CDR3 length: 15 residues. From germline, CDR1 is SGHAT and CDR2 FQNNGV. The CDR3 nucleotides read TGTGCCAGCAGCTTAACCCCAGGGGAGGGATACGAGCAGTACGTC. Translated: CASSLTPGEGYEQYV.

The genes are TRBV30 and TRBJ2-2; D possibly corresponds to TRBD2 (6 bases). Per the germline V gene, CDR1 is GTSNPN and CDR2 is SVGIG (reference sequence). The CDR3 has 16 amino acids. Trimming cost V 4 bases and J 2 bases, with 17 bases left between them. DNA for the CDR3: TGTGCCTGGATCTCCCCAGGGAGGACAAACACCGGGGAGCTGTTTTTT. This encodes CAWISPGRTNTGELFF.

The rearrangement joins TRBV10-3 to TRBJ1-5, with D maybe TRBD1 (6 bases). This CDR3 contains 16 residues. The V end lost 6 bases, the J end lost 4 bases, and 19 bases lay between the germline ends. Per germline, CDR1 ENHRY and CDR2 SYGVKD. The CDR3 nucleotides read TGTGCCATCAGCGATGGACAGTCCTTATTTAATCAGCCCCAGCATTTT. It is translated as CAISDGQSLFNQPQHF.

The chain employs TRBV12-3 or TRBV12-4 and TRBJ1-3; D call uncertain. The CDR3 extends over 12 amino acids. The V and J ends lost 3 bases and 7 bases respectively, with 7 bases between them. The CDR3 reads CASSFGMNTIYF. CDR3 sequence (DNA): TGTGCCAGCAGTTTTGGCATGAACACCATATATTTT.

The rearrangement joins TRBV6-5 to TRBJ2-3; 9 bases match TRBD1. V was pared by 6 bases and J by 8 bases, with 12 bases of the junction left unmatched. This CDR3 contains 15 residues. CDR1 is MNHEY, CDR2 SVGAGI, per germline. CDR3 in amino acids: CASSTGTGYLGTQYF. The DNA for the CDR3 is TGTGCCAGCAGCACCGGGACAGGGTATTTAGGTACGCAGTATTTT.

The gene calls are TRBV7-3 and TRBJ2-2; possibly TRBD2 for D (5 bases). This CDR3 has 15 amino acids. Deletions cut 0 bases from V and 4 bases from J, with 9 bases between. The germline CDR1 and CDR2 sequences are SGHTA and FQGTGA. This CDR3 is CASSLTGSRTGELFF. CDR3 bases: TGTGCCAGCAGCTTAACAGGGAGCCGCACCGGGGAGCTGTTTTTT.

This clone was detected only a few times. The chain couples TRBV4-1 to TRBJ1-5; D is undetermined. V dropped 0 bases and J dropped 5 bases, with 8 bases sitting between them. CDR3 length: 14 amino acids. The germline CDR1 and CDR2 sequences are MGHRA and YSYEKL. The CDR3 bases are TGCGCCAGCAGCCAAGATAGTCAAGATCAGCCCCAGCATTTT. This codes for CASSQDSQDQPQHF.

J is TRBJ1-3 and V is TRBV2; a possible D gene is TRBD1 (5 bases). Germline-derived CDR1 and CDR2 are SNHLY and FYNNEI. Trimming left V 3 bases short and J 1 base short, with 10 bases between. The length of the CDR3 is 15 residues. The CDR3 DNA reads as TGTGCCAGCAGTGAGCTGGGGCAATCTGGAAACACCATATATTTT. Translation: CASSELGQSGNTIYF.

This chain connects TRBV27 to TRBJ2-6, with TRBD1 as a possible D gene (6 bases). The CDR3 runs 15 residues. Germline V gene data show CDR1 as MNHEY and CDR2 as SMNVEV (reference sequence). V gave up 8 bases and J gave up 2 bases, with 13 bases separating them. CDR3 in DNA: TGTGCCAGCGGTTCCGCAGGGGCTGGGGCCAACGTCCTGACTTTC. Translated: CASGSAGAGANVLTF.

The V gene is TRBV5-1, the J gene TRBJ1-3, with TRBD1 identical over 9 bases. Germline V lookup: CDR1 SGHRS, CDR2 YFSETQ. The CDR3 is 15 amino acids. Losses at the gene ends were 1 base for V and 3 bases for J; bases not matched to a gene: 2. The CDR3 sequence: CASSLKTGGGNTIYF. DNA for the CDR3: TGCGCCAGCAGCTTGAAGACAGGGGGTGGAAACACCATATATTTT.

The genes are TRBV20-1 and TRBJ1-3; possibly TRBD1 for D (5 bases). There are 11 residues in the CDR3. Looked up from germline, CDR1 is DFQATT and CDR2 is SNEGSKA (reference sequence). The CDR3 sequence is CGGTSGNTIYF. CDR3 coding DNA: TGCGGGGGGACCTCTGGAAACACCATATATTTT.

A single count supports this clone. This chain uses TRBV6-5 with TRBJ2-7; D may be TRBD2 (5 bases). Germline V lookup: CDR1 MNHEY, CDR2 SVGAGI. V was trimmed by 6 bases and J by 9 bases, leaving 21 bases between them. This CDR3 comprises 14 residues. The CDR3 here is CASSPDAGKSGQYV. The CDR3 nucleotides are TGTGCCAGCAGCCCCGACGCGGGTAAAAGCGGGCAGTACGTC.

The CDR3: CASSLIKTGTGANVLTF. In DNA, the CDR3 is TGTGCCAGCAGTTTGATTAAAACAGGAACTGGGGCCAACGTCCTGACTTTC. The chain is built from TRBV28 and TRBJ2-6; the D gene is possibly TRBD1 (5 bases). Germline V CDR1 and CDR2: MDHEN, SYDVKM. The CDR3 runs 17 residues. Trimming stripped 3 bases from V and 2 bases from J, with 14 bases between.

This chain uses TRBV5-1 with TRBJ1-5; 8 nucleotides match TRBD1. Germline trimming cut 0 bases from V and 5 bases from J; bases unmatched to any gene: 7. The CDR3 extends over 16 amino acids. Per germline, CDR1 SGHRS and CDR2 YFSETQ. The DNA of the CDR3 is TGCGCCAGCAGCTTGGGGACAGGGCGCAGAGATCAGCCCCAGCATTTT. It translates to CASSLGTGRRDQPQHF.

The chain couples TRBV19 to TRBJ1-6; 8 nucleotides match TRBD1. In germline, CDR1 is LNHDA, CDR2 SQIVND (reference sequence). The CDR3 is made up of 14 amino acids. V trimming: 7 bases; J trimming: 5 bases; junction bases outside the gene matches: 4. CDR3 region: CASNPTGDNSPLHF. In DNA form, the CDR3 reads TGTGCCAGTAACCCGACAGGGGATAATTCACCCCTCCACTTT.

The rearrangement joins TRBV3-1 (or the pseudogene TRBV3-2) to TRBJ1-4, with 9 bases matching TRBD1. CDR3 size: 15 residues. The V gene's germline CDR1 is LGHDT and CDR2 YNNKEL (reference sequence). The V and J ends lost 3 bases and 5 bases, in that order; junction bases with no gene match: 4. The DNA of the CDR3 is TGTGCCAGCAGCCAGGGGACAGGGAGGAATGAAAAACTGTTTTTT. This gives the protein CASSQGTGRNEKLFF.

The genes are TRBV9 and TRBJ2-2; a possible D gene is TRBD1 (7 bases). V dropped 4 bases and J dropped 3 bases, with 13 bases sitting between them. The CDR3 has 15 residues. The V gene's germline CDR1 is SGDLS and CDR2 YYNGEE. CDR3 sequence: CASSTRGADTGELFF. CDR3 DNA sequence: TGTGCCAGCAGCACCAGGGGGGCCGACACCGGGGAGCTGTTTTTT.

J is TRBJ2-1 and V is TRBV4-2; possible D gene TRBD1, 6 bases. The CDR3 consists of 16 residues. From germline, CDR1 is LGHNA and CDR2 YNFKEQ. The germline V and J ends were trimmed by 0 bases and 9 bases, with 18 bases remaining between them. The CDR3 region has the DNA TGTGCCAGCAGCCAAGATAGAGGCTTGGGGGCGGGTGAGCAGTTCTTC. It specifies CASSQDRGLGAGEQFF.

This chain connects TRBV7-3 to TRBJ2-3; weak D call: TRBD2 (6 bases). The CDR3 extends over 15 amino acids. The V gene lost 1 base and the J gene lost 1 base, with 9 bases spanning the gap. In germline, CDR1 is SGHTA, CDR2 FQGTGA. DNA for the CDR3: TGTGCCAGCAGCTTAATGCCTAGCGGCACAGATACGCAGTATTTT. It encodes CASSLMPSGTDTQYF.

The V gene is TRBV5-6, the J gene TRBJ1-2, with D hard to call. V dropped 2 bases and J dropped 6 bases, with 11 bases sitting between them. The CDR3 has 13 residues. Germline lookup yields CDR1 SGHDT and CDR2 YYEEEE. The CDR3 region is CASSFRRTDGYTF. CDR3 in DNA: TGTGCCAGCAGCTTCCGACGGACTGATGGCTACACCTTC.

The chain is built from TRBV5-1 and TRBJ2-5; TRBD2 is a possible D gene (6 bases). Germline values: CDR1 SGHRS, CDR2 YFSETQ. The CDR3 has 14 amino acids. The ends were cut back, 0 bases at V and 5 bases at J, with 11 bases in the middle. In DNA, the CDR3 is TGCGCCAGCAGCTTGGAAGGGGCGGGGGAGACCCAGTACTTC. Translation gives CASSLEGAGETQYF. The whole variable domain, remainder taken from reference TRBV5-1 and TRBJ2-5, is KAGVTQTPRYLIKTRGQQVTLSCSPISGHRSVSWYQQTPGQGLQFLFEYFSETQRNKGNFPGRFSGRQFSNSRSEMNVSTLELGDSALYLCASSLEGAGETQYFGPGTRLLVL.

J is TRBJ2-5 and V is TRBV19, with D tentatively TRBD2 (5 bases). The CDR3 spans 14 residues. Germline lookup yields CDR1 LNHDA and CDR2 SQIVND (reference sequence). V dropped 6 bases and J dropped 3 bases, with 14 bases sitting between them. This chain's CDR3 is CASRISGGKETQYF. CDR3 bases: TGTGCCAGTAGGATAAGCGGTGGTAAAGAGACCCAGTACTTC.

There are a few counts of this clone. The chain carries TRBV19 and TRBJ1-1; 7 nucleotides line up with TRBD1. This CDR3 is built from 16 residues. V shed 3 bases and J 2 bases; nucleotides not matched to a gene: 9. Germline CDR1 LNHDA, CDR2 SQIVND (reference sequence). CDR3 in DNA: TGTGCCAGTAGTATCCTGGGGTGGGACAGAAACACTGAAGCTTTCTTT. As protein: CASSILGWDRNTEAFF. Looking up the rest from reference TRBV19 and TRBJ1-1 gives the full variable domain: DGGITQSPKYLFRKEGQNVTLSCEQNLNHDAMYWYRQDPGQGLRLIYYSQIVNDFQKGDIAEGYSVSREKKESFPLTVTSAQKNPTAFYLCASSILGWDRNTEAFFGQGTRLTVV.

The chain has TRBV20-1 and TRBJ2-5, with 8 bases that match TRBD2. Germline CDR1 and CDR2: DFQATT and SNEGSKA (reference sequence). J gave up 5 bases and V 4 bases, and 12 bases lay outside the gene matches. The CDR3 totals 15 residues. DNA of the CDR3: TGCAGTGCTACTGATCCAGCGGGGGATGGGGAGACCCAGTACTTC. Its protein is CSATDPAGDGETQYF.